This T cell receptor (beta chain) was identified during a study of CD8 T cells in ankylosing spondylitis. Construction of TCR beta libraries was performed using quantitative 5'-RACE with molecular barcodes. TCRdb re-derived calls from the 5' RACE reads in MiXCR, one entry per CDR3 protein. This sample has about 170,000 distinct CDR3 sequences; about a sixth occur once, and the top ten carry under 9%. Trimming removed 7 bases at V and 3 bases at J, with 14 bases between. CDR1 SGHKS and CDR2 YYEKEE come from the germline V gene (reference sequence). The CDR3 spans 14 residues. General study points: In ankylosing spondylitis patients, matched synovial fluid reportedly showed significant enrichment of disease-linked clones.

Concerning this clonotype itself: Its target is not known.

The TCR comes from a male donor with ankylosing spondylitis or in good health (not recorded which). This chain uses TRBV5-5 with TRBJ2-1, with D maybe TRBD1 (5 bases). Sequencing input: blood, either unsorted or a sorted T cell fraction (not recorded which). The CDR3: CASLPGLGYNEQFF. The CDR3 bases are TGTGCCAGCCTCCCAGGGTTAGGCTACAATGAGCAGTTCTTC.